The present entry profiles one T cell receptor (beta chain) with its context. V lost 1 base to trimming and J lost 6 bases, with 9 bases between them. This CDR3 has 14 amino acids. CDR1 SGHAT and CDR2 FQNNGV come from the germline V gene. The record originates from a study of PD-1 and CTLA-4 blockade in melanoma. Sequencing was performed with immunoSEQ multiplex PCR; in TCRdb, only in-frame clones are kept and a portion is missing. The sample lists tens of thousands of clones; roughly 90% were seen once. The sequenced sample was CD8+ T cells from peripheral blood, obtained from a patient given anti-PD-1 treatment. The V and J genes are TRBV11-2 and TRBJ1-4; D is undetermined. This TCR derives from a human donor with melanoma. Here the CDR3 DNA reads TGTGCCAGCAGCTTAGGTATCCTCCATGAAAAACTGTTTTTT. It encodes CASSLGILHEKLFF. The whole variable domain, remainder taken from reference TRBV11-2 and TRBJ1-4, is EAGVAQSPRYKIIEKRQSVAFWCNPISGHATLYWYQQILGQGPKLLIQFQNNGVVDDSQLPKDRFSAERLKGVDSTLKIQPAKLEDSAVYLCASSLGILHEKLFFGSGTQLSVL.